This T cell receptor (beta chain) derives from a study of blood T cell repertoires in COVID-19. Study-level background: The United States, Italy and Spain were the sources of the acute and convalescent COVID-19 samples. The analysed material was cDNA or gDNA that came from T cells, B-cell-depleted T cells, or PBMCs.

CDR1 and CDR2 from the germline V gene are SGHVS and FNYEAQ. The CDR3 consists of 17 residues. J gave up 0 bases and V 1 base, and 5 bases lay outside the gene matches. The authors' processing: Estimated nucleated cell counts came from reference gene primer amplification. Repertoires were generated with immunoSEQ multiplex PCR, while TCRdb's copy carries only in-frame clones and drops some. V, J and clone size reflect that table, while D and trimming were determined from the DNA. The table includes around 280,000 clones, around 90% detected once. This sequence joins TRBV7-6 and TRBJ2-2; 7 bases are shared with TRBD2. Sequencing was carried out using PBMCs or T cells enriched from blood (not recorded which). The receptor comes from a woman in her thirties or forties who had recovered from COVID-19. Here the CDR3 DNA reads TGTGCCAGCAGCTTAGAAGGAAGCGGGGCGAACACCGGGGAGCTGTTTTTT. It yields the protein CASSLEGSGANTGELFF.